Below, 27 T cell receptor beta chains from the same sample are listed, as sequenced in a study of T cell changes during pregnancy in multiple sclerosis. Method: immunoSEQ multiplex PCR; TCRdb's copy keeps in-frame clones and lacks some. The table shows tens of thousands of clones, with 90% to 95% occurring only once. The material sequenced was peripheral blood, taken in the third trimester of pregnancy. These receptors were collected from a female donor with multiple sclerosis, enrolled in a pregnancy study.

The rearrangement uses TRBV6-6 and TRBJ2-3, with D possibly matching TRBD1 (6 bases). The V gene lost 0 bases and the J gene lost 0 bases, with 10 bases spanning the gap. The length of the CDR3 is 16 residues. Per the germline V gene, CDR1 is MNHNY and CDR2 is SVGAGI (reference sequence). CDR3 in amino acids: CASSYSYRESTDTQYF. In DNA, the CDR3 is TGTGCCAGCAGTTACTCGTACAGGGAAAGCACAGATACGCAGTATTTT.

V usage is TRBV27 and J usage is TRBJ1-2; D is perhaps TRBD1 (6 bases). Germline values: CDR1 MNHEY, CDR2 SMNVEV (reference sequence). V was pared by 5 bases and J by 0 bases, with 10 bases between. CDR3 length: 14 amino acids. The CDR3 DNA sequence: TGTGCCAGCAGTAGAACAGGGCCTAACTATGGCTACACCTTC. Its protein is CASSRTGPNYGYTF.

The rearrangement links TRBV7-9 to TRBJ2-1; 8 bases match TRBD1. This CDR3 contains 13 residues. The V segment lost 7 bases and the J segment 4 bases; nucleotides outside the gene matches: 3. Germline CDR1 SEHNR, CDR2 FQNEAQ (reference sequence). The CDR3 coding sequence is TGTGCCAGCACCGGACAGGGATACAATGAGCAGTTCTTC. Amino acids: CASTGQGYNEQFF.

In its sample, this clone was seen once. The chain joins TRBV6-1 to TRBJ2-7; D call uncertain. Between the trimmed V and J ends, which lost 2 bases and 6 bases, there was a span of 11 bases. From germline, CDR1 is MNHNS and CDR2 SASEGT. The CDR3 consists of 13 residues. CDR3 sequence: CASSEITFSEQYF. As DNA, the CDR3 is TGTGCCAGCAGTGAAATTACTTTCTCCGAGCAGTACTTC.

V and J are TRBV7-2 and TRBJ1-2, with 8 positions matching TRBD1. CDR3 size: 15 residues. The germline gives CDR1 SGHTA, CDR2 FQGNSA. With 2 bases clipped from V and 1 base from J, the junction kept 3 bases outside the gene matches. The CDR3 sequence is CASSLYRGDNYGYTF. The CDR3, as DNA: TGTGCCAGCAGCTTATACAGGGGGGATAACTATGGCTACACCTTC.

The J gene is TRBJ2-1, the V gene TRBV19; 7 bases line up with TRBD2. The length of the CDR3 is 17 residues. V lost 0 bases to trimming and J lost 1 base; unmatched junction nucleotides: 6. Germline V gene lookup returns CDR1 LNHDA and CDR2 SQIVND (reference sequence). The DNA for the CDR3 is TGTGCCAGTAGTATAGAGGGAGGGACGGGATCCTACAATGAGCAGTTCTTC. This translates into CASSIEGGTGSYNEQFF.

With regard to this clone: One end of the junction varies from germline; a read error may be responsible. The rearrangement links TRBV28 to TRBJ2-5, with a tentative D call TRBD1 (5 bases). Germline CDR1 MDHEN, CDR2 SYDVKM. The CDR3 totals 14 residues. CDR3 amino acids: CASSPRRQTAAMNF. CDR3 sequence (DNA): TGTGCCAGCAGCCCCCGCCGACAGACAGCAGCCATGAACTTC.

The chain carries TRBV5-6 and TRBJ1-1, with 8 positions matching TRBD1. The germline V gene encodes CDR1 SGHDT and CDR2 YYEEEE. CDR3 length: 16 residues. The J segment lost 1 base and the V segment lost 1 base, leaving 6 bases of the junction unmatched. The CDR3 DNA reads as TGTGCCAGCAGCTTGCCCAGGGGGCATGGGAACACTGAAGCTTTCTTT. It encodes CASSLPRGHGNTEAFF.

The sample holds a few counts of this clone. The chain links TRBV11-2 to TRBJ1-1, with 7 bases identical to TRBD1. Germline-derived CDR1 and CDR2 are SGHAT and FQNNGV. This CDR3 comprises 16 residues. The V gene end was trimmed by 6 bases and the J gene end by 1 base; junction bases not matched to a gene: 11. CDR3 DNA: TGTGCCAGCAGGAGGTTCACGGGACAGACGAACACTGAAGCTTTCTTT. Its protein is CASRRFTGQTNTEAFF.

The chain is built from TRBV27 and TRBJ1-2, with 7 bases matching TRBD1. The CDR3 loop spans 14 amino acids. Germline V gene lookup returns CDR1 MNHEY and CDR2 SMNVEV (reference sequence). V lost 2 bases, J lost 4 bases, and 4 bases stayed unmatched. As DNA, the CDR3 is TGTGCCAGCAGTTTAATGGGACAGCTCTATGGCTACACCTTC. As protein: CASSLMGQLYGYTF.

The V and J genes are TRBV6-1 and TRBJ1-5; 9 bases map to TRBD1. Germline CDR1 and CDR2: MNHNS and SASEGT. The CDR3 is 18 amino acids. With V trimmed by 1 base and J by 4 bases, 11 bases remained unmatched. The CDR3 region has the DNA TGTGCCAGCAGTGAAGTACGGGTGGGGACAGGGTTGAATCAGCCCCAGCATTTT. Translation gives CASSEVRVGTGLNQPQHF.

CDR3 in amino acids: CAWSGTAGPRSNQPQHF. The CDR3 DNA sequence: TGTGCCTGGAGTGGCACGGCGGGGCCCCGTAGCAATCAGCCCCAGCATTTT. The chain combines TRBV30 with TRBJ1-5; D possibly corresponds to TRBD1 (5 bases). The CDR3 covers 17 residues. V lost 1 base and J lost 0, with 16 bases in between. Germline loops: CDR1 GTSNPN, CDR2 SVGIG (reference sequence).

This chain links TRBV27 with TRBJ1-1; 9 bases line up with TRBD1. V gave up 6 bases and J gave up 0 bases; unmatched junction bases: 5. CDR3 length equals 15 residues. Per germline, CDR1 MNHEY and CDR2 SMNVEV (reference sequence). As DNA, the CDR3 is TGTGCCAGCAGACTTCACAGGGGGCTGAACACTGAAGCTTTCTTT. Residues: CASRLHRGLNTEAFF.

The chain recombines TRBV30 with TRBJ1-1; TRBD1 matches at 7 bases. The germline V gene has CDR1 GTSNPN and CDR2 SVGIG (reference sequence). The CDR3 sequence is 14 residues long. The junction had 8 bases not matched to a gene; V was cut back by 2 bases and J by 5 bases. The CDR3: CAWSPRTGRTEAFF. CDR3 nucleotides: TGTGCCTGGAGTCCCCGGACAGGTCGAACTGAAGCTTTCTTT.

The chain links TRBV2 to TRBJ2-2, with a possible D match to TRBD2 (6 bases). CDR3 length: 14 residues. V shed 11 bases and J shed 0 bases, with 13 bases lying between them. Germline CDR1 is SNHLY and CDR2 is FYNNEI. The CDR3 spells CALGGYPNTGELFF. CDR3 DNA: TGTGCCCTAGGAGGGTACCCGAACACCGGGGAGCTGTTTTTT.

The CDR3 spells CASSIGAQSYEQYF. The CDR3 coding sequence is TGTGCCAGTAGTATAGGAGCGCAATCCTACGAGCAGTACTTC. The chain links TRBV19 to TRBJ2-7; D unresolved. V was trimmed by 1 base and J by 1 base, leaving 8 bases between them. Germline lookup yields CDR1 LNHDA and CDR2 SQIVND (reference sequence). The CDR3 is 14 residues long.

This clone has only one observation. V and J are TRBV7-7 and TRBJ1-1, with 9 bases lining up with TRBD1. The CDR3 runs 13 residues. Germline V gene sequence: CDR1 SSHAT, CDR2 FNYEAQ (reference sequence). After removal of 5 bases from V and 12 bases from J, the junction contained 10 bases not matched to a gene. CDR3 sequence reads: CASSPGTGLETFF. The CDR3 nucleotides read TGTGCCAGCAGCCCGGGGACAGGGTTGGAAACTTTCTTT.

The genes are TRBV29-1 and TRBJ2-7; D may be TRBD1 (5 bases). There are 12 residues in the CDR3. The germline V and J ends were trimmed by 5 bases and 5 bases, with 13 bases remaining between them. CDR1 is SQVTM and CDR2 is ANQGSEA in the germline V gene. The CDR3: CSVPWGVDEQYF. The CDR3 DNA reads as TGCAGCGTTCCCTGGGGCGTGGACGAGCAGTACTTC.

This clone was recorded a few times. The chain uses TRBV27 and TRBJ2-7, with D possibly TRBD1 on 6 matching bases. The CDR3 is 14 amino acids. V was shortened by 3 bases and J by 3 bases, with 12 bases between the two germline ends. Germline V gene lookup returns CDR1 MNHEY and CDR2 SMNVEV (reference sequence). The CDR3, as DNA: TGTGCCAGCAGTTTCCAGGGGAAGGGCTACGAGCAGTACTTC. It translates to CASSFQGKGYEQYF.

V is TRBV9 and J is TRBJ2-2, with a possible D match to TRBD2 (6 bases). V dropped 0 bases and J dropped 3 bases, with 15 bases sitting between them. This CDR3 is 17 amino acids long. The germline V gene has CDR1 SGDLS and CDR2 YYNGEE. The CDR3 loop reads CASSVGGGSKDTGELFF. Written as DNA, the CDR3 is TGTGCCAGCAGCGTAGGAGGAGGGTCTAAGGACACCGGGGAGCTGTTTTTT.

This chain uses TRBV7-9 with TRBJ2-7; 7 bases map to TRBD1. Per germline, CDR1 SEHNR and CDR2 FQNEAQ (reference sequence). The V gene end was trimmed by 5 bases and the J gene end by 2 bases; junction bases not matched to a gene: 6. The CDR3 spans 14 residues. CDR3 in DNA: TGTGCCAGCAGCAAGACAGGGTTCCCCTACGAGCAGTACTTC. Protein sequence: CASSKTGFPYEQYF.

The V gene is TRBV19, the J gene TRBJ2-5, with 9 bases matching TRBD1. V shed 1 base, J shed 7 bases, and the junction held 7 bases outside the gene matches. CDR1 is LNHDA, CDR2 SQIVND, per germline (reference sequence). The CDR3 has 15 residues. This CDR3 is CASSIGWTGETTQYF. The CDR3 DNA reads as TGTGCCAGTAGTATAGGGTGGACAGGGGAAACGACCCAGTACTTC.

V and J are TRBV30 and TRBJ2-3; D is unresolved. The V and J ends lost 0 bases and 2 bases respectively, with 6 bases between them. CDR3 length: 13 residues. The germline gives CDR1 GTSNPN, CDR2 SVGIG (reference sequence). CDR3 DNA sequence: TGTGCCTGGAGTGTACTCAACACAGATACGCAGTATTTT. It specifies CAWSVLNTDTQYF. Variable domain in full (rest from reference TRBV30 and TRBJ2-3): SQTIHQWPATLVQPVGSPLSLECTVEGTSNPNLYWYRQAAGRGLQLLFYSVGIGQISSEVPQNLSASRPQDRQFILSSKKLLLSDSGFYLCAWSVLNTDTQYFGPGTRLTVL.

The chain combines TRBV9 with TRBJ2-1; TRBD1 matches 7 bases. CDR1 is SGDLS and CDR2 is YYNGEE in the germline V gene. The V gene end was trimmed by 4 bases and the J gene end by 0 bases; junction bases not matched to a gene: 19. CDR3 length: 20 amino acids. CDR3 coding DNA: TGTGCCAGCAGCTCCCCAGATAACAGACAGGGCGGAGGCTCCTACAATGAGCAGTTCTTC. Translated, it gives CASSSPDNRQGGGSYNEQFF.

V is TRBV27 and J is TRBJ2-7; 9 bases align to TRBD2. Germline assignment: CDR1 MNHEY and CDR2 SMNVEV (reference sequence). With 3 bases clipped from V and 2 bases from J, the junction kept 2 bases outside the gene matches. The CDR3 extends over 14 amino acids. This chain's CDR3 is CASSFSGRTYEQYF. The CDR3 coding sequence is TGTGCCAGCAGTTTTAGCGGGAGAACCTACGAGCAGTACTTC.

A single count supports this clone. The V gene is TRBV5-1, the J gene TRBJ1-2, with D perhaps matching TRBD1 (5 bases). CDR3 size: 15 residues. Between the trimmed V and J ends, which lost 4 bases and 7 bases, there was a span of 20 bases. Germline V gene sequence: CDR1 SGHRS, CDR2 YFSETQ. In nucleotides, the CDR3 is TGCGCCAGCAGCCCGGACCCCCAGGGTTTGGCTGGCTACACCTTC. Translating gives CASSPDPQGLAGYTF.

CDR3 sequence (DNA): TGTGCCAGCAGCCCGCCCGAGCCCAGGCGCTCCTACAATGAGCAGTTCTTC. Amino acid sequence: CASSPPEPRRSYNEQFF. The chain couples TRBV4-2 to TRBJ2-1; D is ambiguous. This CDR3 comprises 17 residues. Trimming pared 4 bases from V and 0 bases from J, leaving 16 bases between. CDR1 is LGHNA and CDR2 is YNFKEQ in the germline V gene.